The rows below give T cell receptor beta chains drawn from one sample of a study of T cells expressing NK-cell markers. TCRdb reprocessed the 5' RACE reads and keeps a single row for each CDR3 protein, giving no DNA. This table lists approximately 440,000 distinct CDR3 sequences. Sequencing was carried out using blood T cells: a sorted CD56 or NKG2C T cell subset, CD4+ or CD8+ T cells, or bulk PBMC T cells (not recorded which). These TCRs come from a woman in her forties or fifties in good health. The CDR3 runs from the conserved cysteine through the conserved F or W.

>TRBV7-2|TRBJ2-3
CASSFRGFTDTQYF
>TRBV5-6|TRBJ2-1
CASSRQSNEQFF
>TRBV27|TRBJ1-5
CASSPSGGAGNQPQHF
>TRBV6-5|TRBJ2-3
CASSRRTSGFLTDTQYF
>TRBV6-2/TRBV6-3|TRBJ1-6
CASRRSYNSPLHF
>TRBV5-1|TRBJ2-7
CASSLEASLPYEQYF
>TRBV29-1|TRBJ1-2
CSVGEWWNGYTF
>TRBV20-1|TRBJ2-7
CSASGNSGSSYEQYF
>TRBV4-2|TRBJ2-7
CASSPDGTYEQYF
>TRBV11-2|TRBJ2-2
CASSLSSLSGAGELFF
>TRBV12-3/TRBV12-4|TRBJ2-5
CASSLAPWGEQETQYF
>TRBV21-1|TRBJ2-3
CASGGTDTQYF
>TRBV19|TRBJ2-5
CASSMRTGLRGETQYF
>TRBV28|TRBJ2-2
CASSPVDRDTGELFF
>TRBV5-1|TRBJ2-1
CASSQTGTPGNEQFF
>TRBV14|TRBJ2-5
CASSHPWDDRETQYF
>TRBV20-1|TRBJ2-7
CSASPPGQGERQYF
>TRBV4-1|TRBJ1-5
CASSQEPYSNQPQHF
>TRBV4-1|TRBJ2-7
CASSQATVVSGTYEQYF
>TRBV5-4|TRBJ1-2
CASSSPLGGYTF
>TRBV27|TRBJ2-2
CASSSEGHSTGELFF
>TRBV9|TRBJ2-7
CASSVGVEPYEQYF
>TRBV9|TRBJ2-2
CASSGLLAGVAGELFF
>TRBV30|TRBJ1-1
CALMGGTAEAFF
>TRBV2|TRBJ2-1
CASSGGGGSRFF
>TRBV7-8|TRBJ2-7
CASSLGVVGRGVEQYF
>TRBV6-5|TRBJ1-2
CASSYEVKWGYTF
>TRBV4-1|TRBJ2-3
CASSQVKAGLRRDTQYF
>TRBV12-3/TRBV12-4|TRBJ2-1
CASSFDRWWQFF
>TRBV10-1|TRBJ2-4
CASSDGKNIQYF
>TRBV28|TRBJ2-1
CASSLQLAGYNEQFF
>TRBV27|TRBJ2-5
CASSSQEQGRTQYF